This T cell receptor (beta chain) was documented in a study of cytomegalovirus exposure and HLA in healthy donors (dated by TCRdb to between 2016 and 2019). About the full investigation: In an earlier analysis of approximately 640 of the donors, less than 350 Gb of sequence data and 95 million to 130 million unique TCR beta sequences from some 170 million T cells were reported. About 320 gigabases of sequencing data and 70 million to 100 million unique TCR sequences were included in an early release covering about 620 HLA-typed donors. The genetic ancestry cluster associated with self-reported Caucasian donors included 70% to 85% of the 300 to 400 genotyped donors. The study aimed to test whether signatures of past pathogen exposure could be identified by cataloging public T cell receptors. Using immunosequencing, the study profiled T cell repertoires from 666 subjects and related those repertoires to cytomegalovirus serostatus. In addition to the first cohort of roughly 670 subjects, a separate validation cohort of 120 different subjects was used. The study combined high-throughput TCR immunosequencing, statistical association of individual TCRs with disease status, and machine learning to predict cytomegalovirus infection status. A later analysis re-examined previously published TCR beta repertoires from hundreds of donors and added high-resolution HLA genotyping to investigate patterns of TCR occurrence. The later analysis used no new phenotypic data to find candidate immune exposures, relying instead on TCR beta sequences and their occurrence across donors. To decide whether each TCR beta V gene segment behaved as functional or pseudogenic, an earlier analysis of approximately 600 of the donors relied on high-throughput TCR beta sequencing. Donor age, sex, ethnicity and CMV serostatus were compiled alongside the repertoire data. In a later genetic analysis, genome-wide SNP genotypes for about 55% of the roughly 700 donors were used, and that subset was treated as a discovery cohort. All discovery cohort repertoires had been generated on a single sequencing platform. Both class I and class II loci were covered by HLA typing, at four-digit resolution. The number of donors typed differed by locus, with 629-630 for A, B, C, DRB1 and DQB1, roughly 520 for DQA1, nearly 610 for DPA1, and 472 for DPB1. A handful of DR-DQ haplotypes were handled as single units for association and clustering because linkage in the cohort was strong. Across some 400 genotyped donors of the cohort, an average of about 240,000 unique TCR beta nucleotide sequences per donor were sequenced, and 15% to 20% of those sequences were non-productive.

In the case of this clone: Its antigen is not yet known.

To prepare the library, the immunoSEQ multiplex PCR assay was applied. A mixture of 60 forward primers for TCR Vbeta segments and 13 reverse primers for TCR Jbeta segments was used in the multiplex PCR. The CDR3 region of rearranged TCR beta genes was amplified from genomic DNA with a multiplex PCR assay. Amplified TCR beta libraries were sequenced as 87-base-pair reads on the Illumina HiSeq System. In the original analysis: A later analysis counted about 82 million unique TCR beta chains across the 666 repertoires, and approximately 11 million of these chains were shared by at least two donors. A nearest-neighbor algorithm error-corrected the raw reads and collapsed the reads into unique sequences, merging closely related sequences to remove PCR and sequencing errors. Alignment of CDR3 sequences to IMGT reference sequences was used to assign V, D and J gene segments. Each retained sequence needed at least a six-nucleotide match to both a V gene segment and a J gene segment. A rearrangement counted as productive if the CDR3 had no stop codons and remained in frame with V and J, and every other rearrangement counted as non-productive. CDR3 was defined according to IMGT convention as the region running from the second conserved V-encoded cysteine to the conserved J-encoded phenylalanine. The earlier analysis of 587 of the donors excluded sequences that lacked an unambiguous match to a single V gene segment. In an earlier analysis of approximately 590 of the donors, V segments were called functional above 56.7% productive rearrangements and were called segregating when the between-donor standard deviation exceeded 5%. A statistical classification framework was developed to diagnose cytomegalovirus status using the catalog of TCR beta chain sequences. A later analysis assigned V and J genes by comparing TCR nucleotide sequences with IMGT/GENE-DB human TR gene sequences. A later analysis assigned CDR3 sequences and most-parsimonious VDJ recombination scenarios with the TCRdist pipeline. In a later analysis, every TCR beta chain was defined by the combination of its CDR3 amino acid sequence and its V-gene family, and reads without a unique V-gene family were dropped. To address suspected cross-contamination and a sequencing artifact, a later analysis removed a few hundred highly shared, low-generation-probability nucleotide sequences. A later analysis calculated a clonal expansion index for each public chain from normalized within-repertoire ranks of inferred template counts. A later analysis computed generation probabilities with a VDJ recombination model fitted to out-of-frame rearrangements, and checked the results against IGoR. In a later analysis, hypergeometric tests were used to score TCR-TCR, TCR-HLA and TCR-CMV co-occurrence, with a repertoire-size bias correction applied to TCR pairs. False discovery rates were estimated in a later analysis by permuting HLA or CMV assignments 20 times. In a later analysis, co-occurring TCRs were grouped using DBSCAN, and TCRdist sequence similarity was added for clustering within HLA-allele-positive subsets. For co-occurrence clustering, repertoires with fewer than 30,000 or more than 120,000 public chains were excluded, along with 5 or 6 repertoires with anomalous nucleotide sharing. The table comes from immuneACCESS by way of TCRdb, which keeps in-frame sequences with V and J called. Part of the clones is missing from these tables; in studies checked, under half for an unresolved V gene and the rest for unknown reasons. V, J and clone size were drawn from that table, and D and trimming were deduced from the DNA. The table of this sample itemizes approximately 150,000 clones. The top ten constitute under 2% of the sample.

Cut back by 0 bases and 6 bases, the V and J ends lie 13 bases apart. The CDR3 starts with the cysteine, ends with the phenylalanine, and has 16 residues. Here the CDR3 DNA is all that survives: 48 bases in frame from base 1. CDR1 and CDR2 are drawn from the germline V gene: SGHRS, YFSETQ. General conclusions and limits of the study: Correlated functional status among segregating V segments might reflect linkage disequilibrium, but an unknown experimental factor could not be ruled out. Because HLA typing was unavailable for some donors at each locus, only the typed subset was used in association tests. In a later analysis, most CMV-associated TCR beta chains were found to appear HLA-restricted, with HLA associations seemingly driven largely by CMV exposure. Cytomegalovirus status was reported to be diagnosed by the classifier with high specificity and sensitivity in both the original and validation cohorts. Immune exposure information for the cohort was limited to CMV serostatus. Roughly uniform sequencing depth across donors was assumed in presence/absence analyses, although this assumption may not hold. Most TCR sequences were observed very rarely across donors, whereas some public TCRs were present in many individuals. V-gene and J-gene trimming of TCR beta chains was associated with a missense DCLRE1C variant in a later genetic analysis, and the association was replicated in an independent cohort. In a later analysis, the rate of TCR association differed among HLA loci, with DRB1 alleles having the most associated TCRs and HLA-C alleles having the fewest. Only TCR beta chains were sequenced in this cohort, and the absence of alpha or paired-chain data limited detectable features. A later analysis reported that several top co-occurrence clusters appeared linked to parvovirus B19, influenza, CMV and Epstein-Barr virus. In the study, about 150 TCR beta chains were listed as associated with cytomegalovirus. The authors suggested that the approach could potentially be extended to other disease states and immunological phenotypes. Because counts were too low, about 18 rarely observed V segments, including chromosome 9 orphons, were excluded from the earlier analysis of 587 of the donors. An earlier analysis of several hundred of the donors showed that most TCR beta V segments appeared in productive rearrangements either about 90% or about 30% of the time, which broadly matched IMGT annotations. Compared with equally common non-associated chains, HLA-associated TCR beta chains in a later analysis were more clonally expanded and had lower generation probabilities. Specific HLA alleles were associated with 15,000 to 20,000 TCR beta sequences at a false discovery rate of 0.05 in a later analysis. In a later genetic analysis, fewer N-insertions in productive TCRs were reported among donors in an Asian-associated ancestry cluster than the roughly 640-donor mean. Three of the identified cytomegalovirus-associated TCR beta chains were confirmed in vitro to be specific for cytomegalovirus antigens. A further reported finding was that TCR beta sequences accurately predicted the HLA-A and HLA-B alleles for most subjects in the first cohort. A group of highly shared sequence variants was considered likely to be a technical artifact of the sequencing pipeline. Assigning TCR associations to individual alleles was difficult when HLA alleles, especially DR and DQ, strongly co-occurred. Some IMGT-functional V segments, including TRBV6-2 and TRBV6-3, could not be distinguished by the 87-base-pair reads and were therefore excluded.

The cohort comprised some 700 healthy bone marrow donors. Cohort members were all nominally healthy when sampled, although unrecorded immune exposures were likely present. The donor was CMV seronegative and was included in the group of under 450 seronegative cohort members. Every donor gave a peripheral blood sample, and the peripheral blood mononuclear cells from that sample were used for TCR beta sequencing. The Qiagen DNeasy Blood Extraction Kit was used to extract genomic DNA from the blood cell samples. Sequencing was carried out using PBMCs. The rearranged chain carries TRBV5-1 and TRBJ1-6, with a tentative D gene TRBD1 over 6 matching bases. This sequence was found in a woman in her thirties or forties in good health and CMV-seronegative. The base sequence is TGCGCCAGCAGCTTGGGACAGGACGCCCGTAATTCACCCCTCCACTTT. Its translation reads: CASSLGQDARNSPLHF.